A single sample gave rise to the 7 T cell receptor beta chains below, sequenced in a study of OX40 agonist ivuxolimab in advanced cancers. Sequencing was performed with immunoSEQ multiplex PCR; in TCRdb, only in-frame clones are kept and a portion is missing. Altogether tens of thousands of clones are present, 86% being singletons, with the ten largest covering roughly 2.3%. This material consisted of CD4+ or CD8+ T cells sorted from blood, taken in a trial of the OX40 agonist ivuxolimab. The receptors derive from an adult with an advanced solid tumor such as melanoma, head and neck, liver or kidney cancer.

The rearrangement uses TRBV4-2 and TRBJ2-2, with 7 bases matching TRBD1. V gave up 0 bases and J gave up 0 bases; unmatched junction bases: 4. There are 17 residues in the CDR3. Germline-derived CDR1 and CDR2 are LGHNA and YNFKEQ. The CDR3 region has the DNA TGTGCCAGCAGCCAAGATCGGCAGGGGGCGAACACCGGGGAGCTGTTTTTT. Translating gives CASSQDRQGANTGELFF.

The chain uses TRBV9 and TRBJ2-7; TRBD1 matches 10 bases. This CDR3 has 14 amino acids. Unmatched junction bases numbered 4, after V lost 4 bases and J lost 3 bases. CDR1 and CDR2 (germline): SGDLS, YYNGEE. The CDR3 nucleotides are TGTGCCAGCAGCCCATGGACAGGGGGCTACGAGCAGTACTTC. Residues: CASSPWTGGYEQYF.

This rearrangement joins TRBV25-1 to TRBJ2-5; TRBD1 matches at 7 bases. The V and J ends lost 3 bases and 2 bases, in that order; junction bases with no gene match: 6. The CDR3 extends over 15 amino acids. CDR1 is MGHDK, CDR2 SYGVNS, per germline. In nucleotides, the CDR3 is TGTGCCAGCAGTGATCCCCGGACAGGTCAAGAGACCCAGTACTTC. Protein: CASSDPRTGQETQYF.

V and J are TRBV6-4 and TRBJ2-3; the match to TRBD2 covers 14 bases. Germline CDR1 MRHNA, CDR2 SNTAGT. J lost 6 bases, V lost 6 bases, and 2 bases had no gene match. This CDR3 has 14 amino acids. This CDR3 is CASRRLAGGDTQYF. Here the CDR3 DNA reads TGTGCCAGCAGACGACTAGCGGGGGGGGATACGCAGTATTTT.

This chain uses TRBV9 with TRBJ2-3; D call uncertain. The germline V and J ends were trimmed by 0 bases and 1 base, with 6 bases remaining between them. Germline lookup yields CDR1 SGDLS and CDR2 YYNGEE. CDR3 length: 14 residues. CDR3 sequence reads: CASSVVAGTDTQYF. Written as DNA, the CDR3 is TGTGCCAGCAGCGTAGTAGCCGGCACAGATACGCAGTATTTT.

This clone was recorded once. The chain recombines TRBV5-6 with TRBJ1-3; the match to TRBD1 covers 10 bases. V lost 3 bases to trimming and J lost 0 bases; unmatched junction nucleotides: 6. The CDR3 totals 17 residues. Germline-derived CDR1 and CDR2 are SGHDT and YYEEEE. The CDR3 reads CASSSPGQGNSGNTIYF. As DNA, the CDR3 is TGTGCCAGCAGCTCCCCGGGACAGGGGAACTCTGGAAACACCATATATTTT.

Points on this clone: Other DNA sequences in the sample encode the same CDR3. CDR3 in DNA: TGTGCCAGCAGCTCACAGGGGACCAGCTCTGGAAACACCATATATTTT. Its translation: CASSSQGTSSGNTIYF. The chain is built from TRBV7-2 and TRBJ1-3; TRBD1 matches 7 bases. Trimming cost V 4 bases and J 0 bases; bases outside gene matches: 6. The CDR3 has 16 amino acids. The germline CDR1 and CDR2 sequences are SGHTA and FQGNSA.